This T cell receptor beta chain appears in the sequencing data of a study of blood T cell repertoires in COVID-19 (dated by TCRdb to the early 2020s). At the level of the whole study: Collaborator samples came from the United States, Italy and Spain and covered acute and convalescent phases of COVID-19. A freely available public database, intended as a resource for researchers studying the immune response to SARS-CoV-2, is where the repertoires were released. The dataset comprised deeply sampled blood TCRbeta repertoires from subjects exposed to, actively infected with, or recovered from COVID-19. Where available, HLA class I and class II types were obtained from metadata supplied by the sample provider rather than from assay-based typing. Samples were obtained from the ongoing ImmuneRACE study (first 160 participants) and from some 1,200 subjects provided by 6 global collaborators. The sample metadata nearly always contained a de-identified subject ID, COVID-19 status, age in years and sex. The material from the prospective study consisted of cDNA or gDNA derived from T cells, B-cell-depleted T cells, or PBMCs. General conclusions and limits of the study: The quantity of clinical and demographic metadata differed by source and by participant and was supplied without curation.

TCRbeta CDR3 regions were amplified from genomic DNA by means of the immunoSEQ Assay, a bias-controlled multiplex PCR. As for the authors' bioinformatics: Within the assay, amplification of reference gene primers was used to estimate how many nucleated cells each sample contained. To quantify the absolute abundance of each unique TCRbeta CDR3 rearrangement, sequence reads were collapsed and filtered. For each sample, productive Simpson clonality was calculated by taking the square root of Simpson's diversity index across productive rearrangements. TCRdb took this table from immuneACCESS and kept in-frame rearrangements with V and J called. Such tables lack part of the clones; where checked against another copy, unresolved V genes explain under half of the gap, and the rest is unexplained. That table gives V, J and clone size, and the DNA gave D and trimming. This sample is represented by 200,000 to 250,000 clones; roughly 80% of them were singletons. Clones ranked in the top ten supply approximately 7% of the sample.

Note on this clone: Its target antigen remains unknown. No much larger clonotype is one base removed from it; base qualities were not supplied.

Germline trimming amounts to 0 bases on V and 5 bases on J, with 2 as the count of junction bases outside the gene matches. The cysteine opens and the phenylalanine closes a CDR3 of 16 amino acids. CDR3 DNA only is kept here, 48 bases in frame from base 1. CDR1 and CDR2 are drawn from the germline V gene: MGHRA, YSYEKL. Each collaborating institution followed its own protocols to collect whole blood in K2EDTA tubes. For TCRbeta analysis, collaborators shipped samples as frozen whole blood, isolated PBMCs, or DNA extracted from either of those sample types. The clonotype comes from a woman between 45 and 60 years old with acute or convalescent COVID-19. What was sequenced was peripheral blood. The V gene is TRBV4-1 and the J gene is TRBJ2-1, with 12 junctional bases fitting TRBD2. The DNA sequence is TGCGCCAGCAGCCAAGATAGGACTAGCGGGGACAATGAGCAGTTCTTC. This sequence encodes CASSQDRTSGDNEQFF.